This TCR beta chain was recovered during a study of T cells after yellow fever vaccination. Across the whole study: Fractions of limited cellularity were prepared by means of SMART-Seq v4 Ultra Low Input.

The 5'RACE template-switching step produced TCR cDNA and added a universal primer site and UMIs. TCRdb redid the calling of the 5' RACE reads with MiXCR, one entry per CDR3 protein. The sample has 200,000 to 300,000 distinct CDR3 sequences, roughly 7.2% seen once. This clonotype was seen only a few times. The V end lost 0 bases, the J end lost 4 bases, and 11 bases lay between the germline ends. This CDR3 has 15 residues. From germline, CDR1 is SGHTA and CDR2 FQGNSA. The sequence derives from a young man who received the YFV17D yellow fever vaccine. Specimen: CD4+ T cells sorted from PBMCs, collected 15 days after the yellow fever booster vaccination. The chain joins TRBV7-2 to TRBJ2-3; D perhaps matches TRBD2 (6 bases). Here the CDR3 reads CASSLAPASADTQYF. DNA for the CDR3: TGTGCCAGCAGCTTAGCGCCGGCTAGCGCAGATACGCAGTATTTT.